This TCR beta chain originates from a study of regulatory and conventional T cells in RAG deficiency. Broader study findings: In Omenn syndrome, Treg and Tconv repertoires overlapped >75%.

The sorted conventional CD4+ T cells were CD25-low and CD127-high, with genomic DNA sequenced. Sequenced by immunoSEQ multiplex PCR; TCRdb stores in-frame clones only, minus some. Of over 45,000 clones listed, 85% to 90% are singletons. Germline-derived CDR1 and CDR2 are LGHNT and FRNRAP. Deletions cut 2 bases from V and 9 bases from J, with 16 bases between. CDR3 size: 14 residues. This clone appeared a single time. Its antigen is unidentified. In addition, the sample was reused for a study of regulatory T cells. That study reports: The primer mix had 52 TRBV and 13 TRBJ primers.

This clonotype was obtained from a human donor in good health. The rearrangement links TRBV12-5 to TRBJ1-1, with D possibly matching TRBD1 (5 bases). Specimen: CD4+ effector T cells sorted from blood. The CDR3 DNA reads TGTGCTAGTGGTTTGTCCGGGACCGCCGTAAAAGCTTTCTTT. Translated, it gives CASGLSGTAVKAFF.